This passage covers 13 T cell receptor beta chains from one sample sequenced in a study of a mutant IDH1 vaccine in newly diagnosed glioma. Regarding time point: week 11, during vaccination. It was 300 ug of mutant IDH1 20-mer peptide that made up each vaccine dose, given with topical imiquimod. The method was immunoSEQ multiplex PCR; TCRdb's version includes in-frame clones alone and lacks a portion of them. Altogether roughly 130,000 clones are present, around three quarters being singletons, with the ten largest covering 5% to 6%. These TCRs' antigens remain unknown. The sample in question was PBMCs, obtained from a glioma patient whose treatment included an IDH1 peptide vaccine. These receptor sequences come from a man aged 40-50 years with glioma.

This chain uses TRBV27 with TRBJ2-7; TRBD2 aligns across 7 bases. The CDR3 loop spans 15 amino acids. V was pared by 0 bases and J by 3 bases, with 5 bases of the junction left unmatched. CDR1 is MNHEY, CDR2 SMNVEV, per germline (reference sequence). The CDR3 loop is CASSLSSGNLYEQYF. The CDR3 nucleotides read TGTGCCAGCAGTTTATCCAGCGGGAACCTCTACGAGCAGTACTTC.

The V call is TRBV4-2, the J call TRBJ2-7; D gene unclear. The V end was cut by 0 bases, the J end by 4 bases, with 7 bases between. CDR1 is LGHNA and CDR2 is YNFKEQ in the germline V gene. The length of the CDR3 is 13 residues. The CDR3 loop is CASSQDPWYEQYF. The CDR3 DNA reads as TGTGCCAGCAGCCAAGATCCGTGGTACGAGCAGTACTTC.

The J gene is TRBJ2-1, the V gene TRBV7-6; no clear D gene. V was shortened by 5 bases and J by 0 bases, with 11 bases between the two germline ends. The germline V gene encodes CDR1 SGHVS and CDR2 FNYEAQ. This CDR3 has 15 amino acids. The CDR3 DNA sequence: TGTGCCAGCAGCCCCACACCTTTCTCCTACAATGAGCAGTTCTTC. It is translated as CASSPTPFSYNEQFF.

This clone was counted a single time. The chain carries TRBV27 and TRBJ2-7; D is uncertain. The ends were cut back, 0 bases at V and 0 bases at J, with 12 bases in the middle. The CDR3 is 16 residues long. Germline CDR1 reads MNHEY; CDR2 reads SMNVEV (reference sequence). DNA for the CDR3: TGTGCCAGCAGTTTATCTTCAGGTCACCTCTCCTACGAGCAGTACTTC. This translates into CASSLSSGHLSYEQYF.

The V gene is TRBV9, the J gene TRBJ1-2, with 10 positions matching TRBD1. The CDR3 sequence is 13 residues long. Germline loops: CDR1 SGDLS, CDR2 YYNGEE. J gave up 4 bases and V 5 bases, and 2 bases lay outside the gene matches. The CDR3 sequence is CASSGTGAYGYTF. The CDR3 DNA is TGTGCCAGCAGTGGGACAGGGGCCTATGGCTACACCTTC.

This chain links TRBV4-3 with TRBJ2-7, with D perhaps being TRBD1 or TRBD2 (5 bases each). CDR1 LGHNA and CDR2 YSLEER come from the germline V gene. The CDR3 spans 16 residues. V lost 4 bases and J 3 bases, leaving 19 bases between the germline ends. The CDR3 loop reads CASSPVISGRYYEQYF. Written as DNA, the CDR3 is TGCGCCAGCAGCCCGGTAATTTCGGGGCGGTACTACGAGCAGTACTTC.

The CDR3 nucleotides are TGTGCCAGCTCACCACCGCTCGGCAGTCGCACAGATACGCAGTATTTT. Its protein product is CASSPPLGSRTDTQYF. The chain joins TRBV18 to TRBJ2-3, with D uncertain. This CDR3 comprises 16 residues. The germline V gene has CDR1 KGHSH and CDR2 LQKENI. Trimming stripped 0 bases from V and 1 base from J, with 11 bases between.

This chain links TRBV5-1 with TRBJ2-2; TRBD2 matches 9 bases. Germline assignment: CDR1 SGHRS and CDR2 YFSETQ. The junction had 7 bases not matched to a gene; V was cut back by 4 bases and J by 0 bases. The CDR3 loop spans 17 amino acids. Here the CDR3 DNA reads TGCGCCAGCAGCGAAGCAGCGGGAGGCTCGAACACCGGGGAGCTGTTTTTT. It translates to CASSEAAGGSNTGELFF. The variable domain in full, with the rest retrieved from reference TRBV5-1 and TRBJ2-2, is KAGVTQTPRYLIKTRGQQVTLSCSPISGHRSVSWYQQTPGQGLQFLFEYFSETQRNKGNFPGRFSGRQFSNSRSEMNVSTLELGDSALYLCASSEAAGGSNTGELFFGEGSRLTVL.

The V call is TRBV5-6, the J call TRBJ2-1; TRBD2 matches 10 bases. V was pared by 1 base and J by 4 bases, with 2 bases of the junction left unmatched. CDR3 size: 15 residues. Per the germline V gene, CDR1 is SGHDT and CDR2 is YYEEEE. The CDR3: CASSLTSGVYNEQFF. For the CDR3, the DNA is TGTGCCAGCAGCTTGACTAGCGGGGTTTACAATGAGCAGTTCTTC.

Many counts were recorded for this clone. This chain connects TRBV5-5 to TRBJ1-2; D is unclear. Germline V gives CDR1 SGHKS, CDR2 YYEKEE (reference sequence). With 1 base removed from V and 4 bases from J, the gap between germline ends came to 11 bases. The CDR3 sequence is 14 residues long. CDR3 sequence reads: CASSLIPVPYGYTF. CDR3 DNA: TGTGCCAGCAGCTTGATCCCCGTCCCCTATGGCTACACCTTC.

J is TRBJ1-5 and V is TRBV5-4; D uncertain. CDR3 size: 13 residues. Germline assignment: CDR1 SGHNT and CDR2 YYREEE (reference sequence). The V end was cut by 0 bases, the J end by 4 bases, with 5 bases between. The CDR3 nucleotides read TGTGCCAGCAGCTTGGAAGTGAATCAGCCCCAGCATTTT. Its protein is CASSLEVNQPQHF.

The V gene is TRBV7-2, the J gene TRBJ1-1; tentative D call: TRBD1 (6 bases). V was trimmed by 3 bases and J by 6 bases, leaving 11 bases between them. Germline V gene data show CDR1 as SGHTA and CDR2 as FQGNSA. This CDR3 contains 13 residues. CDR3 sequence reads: CASSLRGPAEAFF. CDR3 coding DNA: TGTGCCAGCAGCTTGCGGGGGCCCGCTGAAGCTTTCTTT.

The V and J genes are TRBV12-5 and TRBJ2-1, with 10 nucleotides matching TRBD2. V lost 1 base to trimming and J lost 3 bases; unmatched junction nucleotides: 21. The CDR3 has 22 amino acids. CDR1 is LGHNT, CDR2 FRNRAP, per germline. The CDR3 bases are TGTGCTAGTGGTTTGGGCAGATCGACCGGGACTAGCGACATCTGGGGCTACAATGAGCAGTTCTTC. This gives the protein CASGLGRSTGTSDIWGYNEQFF.